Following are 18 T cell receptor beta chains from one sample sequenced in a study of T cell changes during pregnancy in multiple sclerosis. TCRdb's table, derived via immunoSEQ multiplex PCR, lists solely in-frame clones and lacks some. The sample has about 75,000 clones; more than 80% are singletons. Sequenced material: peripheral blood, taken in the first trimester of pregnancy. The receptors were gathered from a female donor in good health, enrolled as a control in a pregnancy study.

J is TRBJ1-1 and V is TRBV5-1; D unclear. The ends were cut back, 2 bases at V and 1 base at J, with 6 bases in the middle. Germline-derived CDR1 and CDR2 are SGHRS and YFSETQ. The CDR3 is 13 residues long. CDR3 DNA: TGCGCCAGCAGCTTTCACAGGAACACTGAAGCTTTCTTT. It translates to CASSFHRNTEAFF.

This CDR3 reads CASSINVEGAYSPLHF. DNA for the CDR3: TGTGCCAGTAGTATAAACGTGGAAGGGGCTTACTCACCCCTCCACTTT. V is TRBV19 and J is TRBJ1-6; D is possibly TRBD1 (5 bases). Deletions cut 2 bases from V and 10 bases from J, with 18 bases between. CDR3 length: 16 residues. Germline lookup yields CDR1 LNHDA and CDR2 SQIVND (reference sequence).

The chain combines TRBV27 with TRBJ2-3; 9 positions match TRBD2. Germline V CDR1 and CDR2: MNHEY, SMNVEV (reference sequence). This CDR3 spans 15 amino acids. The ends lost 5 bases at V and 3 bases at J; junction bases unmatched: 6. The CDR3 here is CASSPSGGWTDTQYF. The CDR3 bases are TGTGCCAGCAGTCCAAGCGGGGGGTGGACAGATACGCAGTATTTT.

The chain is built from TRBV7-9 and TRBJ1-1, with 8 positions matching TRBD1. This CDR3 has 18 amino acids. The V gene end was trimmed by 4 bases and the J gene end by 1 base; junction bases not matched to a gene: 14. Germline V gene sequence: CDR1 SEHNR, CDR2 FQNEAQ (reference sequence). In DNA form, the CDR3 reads TGTGCCAGCAGCTGGGACAGGCCTCAGAGGAATTCGAACACTGAAGCTTTCTTT. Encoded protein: CASSWDRPQRNSNTEAFF.

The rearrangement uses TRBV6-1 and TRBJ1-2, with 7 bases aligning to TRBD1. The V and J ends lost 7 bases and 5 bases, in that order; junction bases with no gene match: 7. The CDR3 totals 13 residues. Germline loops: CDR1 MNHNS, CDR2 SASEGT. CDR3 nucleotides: TGTGCCAGCAAAGAGGGGGCGCGTTATGGCTACACCTTC. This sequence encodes CASKEGARYGYTF.

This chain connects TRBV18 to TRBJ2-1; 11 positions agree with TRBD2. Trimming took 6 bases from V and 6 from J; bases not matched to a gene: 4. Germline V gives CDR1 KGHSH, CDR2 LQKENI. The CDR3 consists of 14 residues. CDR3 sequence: CASSETSGANEQFF. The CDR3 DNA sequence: TGTGCCAGCTCCGAGACTAGCGGGGCCAATGAGCAGTTCTTC.

In DNA form, the CDR3 reads TGTGCCAGCAGCTTGACTAGCGGCTTTGGGAATGAGCAGTTCTTC. It encodes CASSLTSGFGNEQFF. The chain is built from TRBV5-8 and TRBJ2-1; 8 bases are a match to TRBD2. Germline CDR1 is SGHTS and CDR2 is YDEGEE. V lost 1 base and J lost 7; bases outside the gene matches: 7. The CDR3 length is 15 residues.

The DNA of the CDR3 is TGTGCCAGCAGTCCCCCCCACTACGAGCAGTACTTC. Protein sequence: CASSPPHYEQYF. The V call is TRBV6-1, the J call TRBJ2-7; D is uncertain. This CDR3 comprises 12 residues. V lost 5 bases, J lost 3 bases, and 8 bases lay in between. The germline CDR1 and CDR2 sequences are MNHNS and SASEGT.

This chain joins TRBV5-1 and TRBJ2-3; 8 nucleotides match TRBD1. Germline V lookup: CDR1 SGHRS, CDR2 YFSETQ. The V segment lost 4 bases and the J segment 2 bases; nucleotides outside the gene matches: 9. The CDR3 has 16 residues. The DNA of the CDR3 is TGCGCCAGCAGCCGGACAGGGAACTCTAACACAGATACGCAGTATTTT. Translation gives CASSRTGNSNTDTQYF.

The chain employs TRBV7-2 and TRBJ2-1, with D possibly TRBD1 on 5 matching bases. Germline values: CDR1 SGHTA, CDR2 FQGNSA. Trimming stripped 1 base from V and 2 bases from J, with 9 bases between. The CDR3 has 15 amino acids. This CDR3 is CASSLEGPAYNEQFF. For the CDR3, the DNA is TGTGCCAGCAGCTTAGAGGGGCCTGCCTACAATGAGCAGTTCTTC.

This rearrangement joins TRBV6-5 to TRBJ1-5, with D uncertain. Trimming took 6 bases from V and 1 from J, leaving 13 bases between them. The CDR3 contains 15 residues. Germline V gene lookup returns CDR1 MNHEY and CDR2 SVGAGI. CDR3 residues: CASSRRFSSNQPQHF. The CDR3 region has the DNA TGTGCCAGCAGCCGCAGGTTTTCGAGCAATCAGCCCCAGCATTTT.

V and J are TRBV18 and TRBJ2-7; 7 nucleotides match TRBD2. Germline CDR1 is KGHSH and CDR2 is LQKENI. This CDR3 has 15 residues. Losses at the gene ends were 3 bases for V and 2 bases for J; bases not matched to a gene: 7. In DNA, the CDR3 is TGTGCCAGCTCACCGGGTGGCGGGAGTACCTACGAGCAGTACTTC. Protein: CASSPGGGSTYEQYF.

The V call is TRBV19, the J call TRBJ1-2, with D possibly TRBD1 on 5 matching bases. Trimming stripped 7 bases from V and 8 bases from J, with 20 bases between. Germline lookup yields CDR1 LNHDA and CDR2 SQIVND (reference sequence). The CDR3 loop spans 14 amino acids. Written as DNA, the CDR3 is TGTGCCAGTAAGTTAATAGGGGATGCTGGCGGCTACACCTTC. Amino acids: CASKLIGDAGGYTF. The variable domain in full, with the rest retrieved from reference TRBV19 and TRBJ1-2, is DGGITQSPKYLFRKEGQNVTLSCEQNLNHDAMYWYRQDPGQGLRLIYYSQIVNDFQKGDIAEGYSVSREKKESFPLTVTSAQKNPTAFYLCASKLIGDAGGYTFGSGTRLTVV.

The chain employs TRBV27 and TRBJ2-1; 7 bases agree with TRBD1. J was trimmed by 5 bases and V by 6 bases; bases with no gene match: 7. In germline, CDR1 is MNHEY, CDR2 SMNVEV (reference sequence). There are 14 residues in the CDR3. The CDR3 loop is CASRTGQINNEQFF. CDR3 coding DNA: TGTGCCAGCAGGACGGGACAGATCAACAATGAGCAGTTCTTC.

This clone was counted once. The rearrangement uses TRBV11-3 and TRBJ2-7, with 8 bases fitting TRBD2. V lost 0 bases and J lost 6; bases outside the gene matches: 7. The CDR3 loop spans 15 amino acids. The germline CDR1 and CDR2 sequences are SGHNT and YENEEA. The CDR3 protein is CASSLEAGGSFEQYF. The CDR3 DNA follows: TGTGCCAGCAGCTTAGAGGCGGGGGGAAGCTTCGAGCAGTACTTC.

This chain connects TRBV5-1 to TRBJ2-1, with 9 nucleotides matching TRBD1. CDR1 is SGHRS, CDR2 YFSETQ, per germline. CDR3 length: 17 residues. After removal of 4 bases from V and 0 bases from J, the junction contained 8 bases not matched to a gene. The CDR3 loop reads CASSLRTGASSYNEQFF. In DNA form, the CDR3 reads TGCGCCAGCAGCCTACGGACAGGGGCGAGCTCCTACAATGAGCAGTTCTTC.

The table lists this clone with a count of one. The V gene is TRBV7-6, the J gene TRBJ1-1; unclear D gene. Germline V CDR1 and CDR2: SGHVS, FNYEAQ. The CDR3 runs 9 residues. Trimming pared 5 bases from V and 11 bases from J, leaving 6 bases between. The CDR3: CASSPGAFF. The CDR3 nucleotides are TGTGCCAGCAGCCCCGGGGCTTTCTTT.

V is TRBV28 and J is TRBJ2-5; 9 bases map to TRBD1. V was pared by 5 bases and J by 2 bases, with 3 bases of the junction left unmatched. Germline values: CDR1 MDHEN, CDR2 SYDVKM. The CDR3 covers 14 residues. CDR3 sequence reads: CASSGGTGQETQYF. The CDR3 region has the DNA TGTGCCAGCAGTGGGGGGACAGGGCAAGAGACCCAGTACTTC.